One and the same sample provided the 29 T cell receptor beta chains below, sequenced in a study of blood T cell repertoires in COVID-19. Assay used: immunoSEQ multiplex PCR; TCRdb lists only in-frame clones, some missing. The sample yields 140,000 or so clones, roughly nine tenths seen once. Material for sequencing was peripheral blood. The receptors were gathered from a human donor in a cohort sampled during active COVID-19.

The rearrangement joins TRBV18 to TRBJ2-5; D ambiguous. V lost 2 bases and J lost 1, with 5 bases in between. CDR3 length: 13 residues. The germline V gene encodes CDR1 KGHSH and CDR2 LQKENI. This chain's CDR3 is CASSPGRQETQYF. The DNA of the CDR3 is TGTGCCAGCTCACCAGGGCGCCAAGAGACCCAGTACTTC.

In this sample, this clone turned up once. The V gene is TRBV7-3, the J gene TRBJ2-1; 11 bases agree with TRBD2. The CDR3 runs 18 residues. Germline V CDR1 and CDR2: SGHTA, FQGTGA. Trimming at V came to 0 bases and at J to 0 bases, leaving 4 bases not matched to a gene. CDR3 bases: TGTGCCAGCAGCTTAACCCCTAGCGGGGGGTACTCCTACAATGAGCAGTTCTTC. Its translation is CASSLTPSGGYSYNEQFF.

The CDR3 nucleotides are TGTGCCAGCAGCCAAGGGACAGTGAGCTACAATGAGCAGTTCTTC. It specifies CASSQGTVSYNEQFF. The gene calls are TRBV3-1 (or the pseudogene TRBV3-2) and TRBJ2-1, with D perhaps matching TRBD1 (6 bases). Germline loops: CDR1 LGHDT, CDR2 YNNKEL (reference sequence). The CDR3 sequence is 15 residues long. Trimming removed 1 base from V and 3 bases from J, with 10 bases in between.

This clone was detected only once. The chain has TRBV7-9 and TRBJ2-1; TRBD1 might be the D (6 bases). CDR1 is SEHNR, CDR2 FQNEAQ, per germline (reference sequence). The CDR3 is 14 residues long. V was shortened by 2 bases and J by 3 bases, with 8 bases between the two germline ends. The chain's CDR3 is CASSLTDSYNEQFF. The CDR3 DNA follows: TGTGCCAGCAGCTTAACGGACAGCTACAATGAGCAGTTCTTC.

The CDR3 DNA reads as TGTGCCAGCAGCTCGGGGACAGGCCTCGATGGCTACACCTTC. Translating it yields CASSSGTGLDGYTF. The rearrangement joins TRBV7-8 to TRBJ1-2; 8 bases match TRBD1. V shed 4 bases and J 6 bases; nucleotides not matched to a gene: 7. The CDR3 runs 14 residues. From germline, CDR1 is SGHVS and CDR2 FQNEAQ.

This chain connects TRBV6-4 to TRBJ2-3, with TRBD2 identical over 8 bases. CDR1 MRHNA and CDR2 SNTAGT come from the germline V gene. The CDR3 sequence is 15 residues long. V was pared by 4 bases and J by 3 bases, with 6 bases of the junction left unmatched. The CDR3 DNA is TGTGCCAGCAGTGCGAGCGGGGGAGTAACAGATACGCAGTATTTT. Protein sequence: CASSASGGVTDTQYF.

The chain links TRBV21-1 to TRBJ1-2; TRBD1, as called in the table, went unchecked against the DNA. TRBV21-1 is shown as a pseudogene. The CDR3 contains 15 residues. This CDR3 is CASTDRDSDYYGYTF. The CDR3 nucleotides read TGTGCCAGCACCGACCGGGACAGTGATTACTATGGCTACACCTTC.

The gene calls are TRBV18 and TRBJ1-2; 7 nucleotides agree with TRBD1. The V segment lost 6 bases and the J segment 6 bases; nucleotides outside the gene matches: 13. The CDR3 runs to 15 residues. The germline V gene has CDR1 KGHSH and CDR2 LQKENI. The CDR3 DNA follows: TGTGCCAGCTCCGGGTCGTCAGGGGGGTTGAATGGCTACACCTTC. Translated: CASSGSSGGLNGYTF.

This chain joins TRBV15 and TRBJ2-7, with D unclear. The CDR3 is made up of 14 amino acids. CDR1 and CDR2 (germline): LNHNV, YYDKDF (reference sequence). Trimming removed 0 bases from V and 1 base from J, with 7 bases in between. In DNA form, the CDR3 reads TGTGCCACCAGCAGAGATCGTGAGTCCTACGAGCAGTACTTC. Translation: CATSRDRESYEQYF.

The chain links TRBV9 to TRBJ2-7; tentatively, D is TRBD1 (5 bases). The CDR3 contains 16 residues. V lost 4 bases and J lost 2, with 19 bases in between. Germline loops: CDR1 SGDLS, CDR2 YYNGEE. The DNA of the CDR3 is TGTGCCAGCAGCCCAACCTCAGGGAATTGGGCCTACGAGCAGTACTTC. It yields the protein CASSPTSGNWAYEQYF. Full variable domain (remainder filled in from reference TRBV9 and TRBJ2-7): DSGVTQTPKHLITATGQRVTLRCSPRSGDLSVYWYQQSLDQGLQFLIQYYNGEERAKGNILERFSAQQFPDLHSELNLSSLELGDSALYFCASSPTSGNWAYEQYFGPGTRLTVT.

The rearrangement uses TRBV7-3 and TRBJ2-4; perhaps TRBD1 as D (6 bases). Germline V CDR1 and CDR2: SGHTA, FQGTGA. Trimming cost V 3 bases and J 6 bases, with 18 bases left between them. The CDR3 has 16 amino acids. The CDR3 protein is CASSLEFWDKSNIQYF. CDR3 sequence (DNA): TGTGCCAGCAGCTTGGAGTTCTGGGACAAGTCAAACATTCAGTACTTC.

This rearrangement joins TRBV5-1 to TRBJ2-7; TRBD2 might be the D (7 bases). Germline loops: CDR1 SGHRS, CDR2 YFSETQ. Trimming removed 0 bases from V and 2 bases from J, with 12 bases in between. The CDR3 is made up of 15 amino acids. The CDR3 is CASSLGRGHTYEQYF. The CDR3 DNA sequence: TGCGCCAGCAGCTTGGGGCGGGGGCACACCTACGAGCAGTACTTC.

The chain employs TRBV21-1 and TRBJ1-3; the tabulated D call, TRBD1, remains unverified against the DNA. TRBV21-1 is noted as a pseudogene. There are 14 residues in the CDR3. For the CDR3, the DNA is TGTGCCAGGGGACAGGGCAGTACTGGAAACACCATATATTTT. Its translation: CARGQGSTGNTIYF.

This clone was observed once. The chain employs TRBV2 and TRBJ2-5; 9 bases match TRBD2. With 3 bases clipped from V and 4 bases from J, the junction kept 6 bases outside the gene matches. The CDR3 contains 15 residues. Germline assignment: CDR1 SNHLY and CDR2 FYNNEI. CDR3 loop: CASSEEAGGRETQYF. CDR3 coding DNA: TGTGCCAGCAGTGAGGAAGCGGGGGGTCGAGAGACCCAGTACTTC.

The chain combines TRBV6-2 or TRBV6-3 with TRBJ1-2, with D possibly TRBD1 on 5 matching bases. The CDR3 contains 14 residues. Germline assignment: CDR1 MNHEY and CDR2 SVGEGT. V was pared by 0 bases and J by 4 bases, with 9 bases between. The CDR3 reads CASSYSTGGYGYTF. CDR3 nucleotides: TGTGCCAGCAGTTACTCGACCGGGGGCTATGGCTACACCTTC.

The table lists this clone with a count of one. The chain has TRBV11-3 and TRBJ2-7, with TRBD1 matching 8 bases. V shed 1 base and J 1 base; nucleotides not matched to a gene: 6. CDR3 size: 16 residues. Per the germline V gene, CDR1 is SGHNT and CDR2 is YENEEA. In nucleotides, the CDR3 is TGTGCCAGCAGCTTAGGTCAGGGGGCGATTTCCTACGAGCAGTACTTC. Amino acids: CASSLGQGAISYEQYF.

The chain employs TRBV27 and TRBJ2-2; TRBD1 is a possible D gene (5 bases). Per the germline V gene, CDR1 is MNHEY and CDR2 is SMNVEV (reference sequence). V was cut by 7 bases and J by 2 bases, with 8 bases left in between. The CDR3 totals 13 residues. CDR3 DNA sequence: TGTGCCAGCAATCAGGGAAACACCGGGGAGCTGTTTTTT. Its translation: CASNQGNTGELFF.

The chain links TRBV5-1 to TRBJ1-2; weak D call: TRBD1 (6 bases). V was pared by 4 bases and J by 5 bases, with 12 bases between. The CDR3 has 13 residues. The germline V gene encodes CDR1 SGHRS and CDR2 YFSETQ. In nucleotides, the CDR3 is TGCGCCAGCAGCAATCAGGGGAGTTATGGCTACACCTTC. Residues: CASSNQGSYGYTF.

This chain uses TRBV7-9 with TRBJ2-2; tentative D call: TRBD2 (5 bases). This CDR3 comprises 15 residues. Germline lookup yields CDR1 SEHNR and CDR2 FQNEAQ (reference sequence). V lost 4 bases to trimming and J lost 0 bases, with 9 bases between them. CDR3 sequence: CASSSGLANTGELFF. Here the CDR3 DNA reads TGTGCCAGCAGCTCCGGACTCGCGAACACCGGGGAGCTGTTTTTT. Looking up the rest from reference TRBV7-9 and TRBJ2-2 gives the full variable domain: DTGVSQNPRHKITKRGQNVTFRCDPISEHNRLYWYRQTLGQGPEFLTYFQNEAQLEKSRLLSDRFSAERPKGSFSTLEIQRTEQGDSAMYLCASSSGLANTGELFFGEGSRLTVL.

J is TRBJ1-1 and V is TRBV14; no firm D call. Trimming shortened V by 2 bases and J by 1 base, and 5 bases separated the two germline ends. CDR1 is SGHDN, CDR2 FVKESK, per germline. The CDR3 is made up of 13 amino acids. The CDR3 region is CASSQYGNTEAFF. CDR3 in DNA: TGTGCCAGCAGCCAATACGGGAACACTGAAGCTTTCTTT.

The chain combines TRBV5-4 with TRBJ1-3; weak D call: TRBD1 (5 bases). Trimming removed 0 bases at V and 2 bases at J, with 9 bases between. In germline, CDR1 is SGHNT, CDR2 YYREEE (reference sequence). CDR3 length: 15 amino acids. Here the CDR3 DNA reads TGTGCCAGCAGCTTGGCGGGGGGTACTGGAAACACCATATATTTT. It is translated as CASSLAGGTGNTIYF.

V and J are TRBV7-8 and TRBJ1-5; D is uncertain. V dropped 10 bases and J dropped 0 bases, with 7 bases sitting between them. CDR3 size: 12 residues. The germline CDR1 and CDR2 sequences are SGHVS and FQNEAQ. The CDR3 spells CATQNSNQPQHF. CDR3 sequence (DNA): TGTGCCACCCAGAATAGCAATCAGCCCCAGCATTTT.

The V call is TRBV9, the J call TRBJ2-4; 13 bases map to TRBD2. The CDR3 totals 17 residues. Losses at the gene ends were 4 bases for V and 7 bases for J; bases not matched to a gene: 11. Germline V gene data show CDR1 as SGDLS and CDR2 as YYNGEE. The DNA for the CDR3 is TGTGCCAGCAGCCCCGGGACTAGCGGGGCCTCTGGGAACATTCAGTACTTC. Encoded protein: CASSPGTSGASGNIQYF. Variable domain in full (rest from reference TRBV9 and TRBJ2-4): DSGVTQTPKHLITATGQRVTLRCSPRSGDLSVYWYQQSLDQGLQFLIQYYNGEERAKGNILERFSAQQFPDLHSELNLSSLELGDSALYFCASSPGTSGASGNIQYFGAGTRLSVL.

The chain is built from TRBV24-1 and TRBJ2-3, with a possible D match to TRBD1 (6 bases). CDR3 length equals 15 residues. Trimming stripped 3 bases from V and 1 base from J, with 10 bases between. Germline CDR1 and CDR2: KGHDR and SFDVKD. The chain's CDR3 is CATSDPGVGTDTQYF. The CDR3 DNA follows: TGTGCCACCAGTGATCCAGGGGTAGGCACAGATACGCAGTATTTT.

This clone appeared a single time. This chain uses TRBV6-5 with TRBJ1-2, with D perhaps matching TRBD1 (5 bases). V lost 6 bases to trimming and J lost 4 bases, with 12 bases between them. The CDR3 contains 13 residues. CDR1 and CDR2 from the germline V gene are MNHEY and SVGAGI. The CDR3 nucleotides are TGTGCCAGCAGCCCATTCGGGGGCTATGGCTACACCTTC. Its translation: CASSPFGGYGYTF.

The chain links TRBV6-1 to TRBJ1-1; 11 nucleotides line up with TRBD1. V shed 2 bases, J shed 4 bases, and the junction held 3 bases outside the gene matches. CDR3 length: 15 residues. Germline CDR1 MNHNS, CDR2 SASEGT. CDR3 region: CASSEPGQGGTEAFF. CDR3 coding DNA: TGTGCCAGCAGTGAACCGGGACAGGGGGGCACTGAAGCTTTCTTT.

The chain joins TRBV10-3 to TRBJ1-2; a possible D gene is TRBD1 (6 bases). The CDR3 loop spans 13 amino acids. Germline CDR1 and CDR2: ENHRY and SYGVKD. Trimming stripped 8 bases from V and 2 bases from J, with 12 bases between. The CDR3 nucleotides read TGTGCCATCGGCAGGGGCGTCAACTATGGCTACACCTTC. This translates into CAIGRGVNYGYTF.

The CDR3 DNA follows: TGTGCCAGCAGCCGAGGTACAACTAACTATGGCTACACCTTC. Amino acids: CASSRGTTNYGYTF. This chain joins TRBV3-1 (or the pseudogene TRBV3-2) and TRBJ1-2; D unresolved. The germline V gene encodes CDR1 LGHDT and CDR2 YNNKEL (reference sequence). Trimming stripped 4 bases from V and 0 bases from J, with 9 bases between. The CDR3 totals 14 residues.

The chain uses TRBV25-1 and TRBJ2-7, with D maybe TRBD2 (6 bases). In germline, CDR1 is MGHDK, CDR2 SYGVNS. The CDR3 extends over 12 amino acids. The germline V and J ends were trimmed by 2 bases and 11 bases, with 13 bases remaining between them. The DNA of the CDR3 is TGTGCCAGCAGTGAAATAAGCGGGCCTGAGTACTTC. This sequence encodes CASSEISGPEYF.